A single sample gave rise to the 19 T cell receptor beta chains below, sequenced in a study of T cell repertoires in cytomegalovirus infection. From the reads, TCRdb called clonotypes with MiXCR, one entry per CDR3 protein. This sample has about 770,000 distinct CDR3 sequences, with approximately 32% found just once. Antigens of these TCRs are unknown. This specimen was cultured CD8+ T cells from PBMCs, taken from culture after CMV antigen stimulation. The receptors stem from a human donor in good health (CMV status not recorded). Some clones in this sample may be carry-over from other donors' samples.

The chain has TRBV14 and TRBJ2-1, with 7 nucleotides matching TRBD1. With V trimmed by 4 bases and J by 2 bases, 17 bases remained unmatched. The CDR3 has 19 residues. Germline CDR1 SGHDN, CDR2 FVKESK. The CDR3 coding sequence is TGTGCCAGCAGCCCCTTGTCGATGGGGGTACAGGGGACCTACAATGAGCAGTTCTTC. Amino acids: CASSPLSMGVQGTYNEQFF.

The chain combines TRBV29-1 with TRBJ1-2; no clear D gene. The CDR3 extends over 12 amino acids. V was shortened by 5 bases and J by 4 bases, with 11 bases between the two germline ends. Looked up from germline, CDR1 is SQVTM and CDR2 is ANQGSEA. Here the CDR3 reads CSVLGNGYGYTF. DNA of the CDR3: TGCAGCGTTCTCGGAAACGGCTATGGCTACACCTTC. The full variable domain, in which reference TRBV29-1 and TRBJ1-2 provide the parts outside the CDR3, is SAVISQKPSRDICQRGTSLTIQCQVDSQVTMMFWYRQQPGQSLTLIATANQGSEATYESGFVIDKFPISRPNLTFSTLTVSNMSPEDSSIYLCSVLGNGYGYTFGSGTRLTVV.

The chain employs TRBV5-4 and TRBJ2-1; weak D call: TRBD2 (6 bases). Trimming cost V 4 bases and J 0 bases, with 17 bases left between them. The CDR3 is 17 amino acids. Germline V CDR1 and CDR2: SGHNT, YYREEE (reference sequence). CDR3 protein: CASSREKTAYSYNEQFF. In nucleotides, the CDR3 is TGTGCCAGCAGCCGGGAGAAGACAGCCTACTCCTACAATGAGCAGTTCTTC. Full variable domain (rest looked up from reference TRBV5-4 and TRBJ2-1): ETGVTQSPTHLIKTRGQQVTLRCSSQSGHNTVSWYQQALGQGPQFIFQYYREEENGRGNFPPRFSGLQFPNYSSELNVNALELDDSALYLCASSREKTAYSYNEQFFGPGTRLTVL.

The CDR3 coding sequence is TGTGCCAGCAGCCTCCCGGACAGACCGAACACTGAAGCTTTCTTT. Amino acids: CASSLPDRPNTEAFF. The J gene is TRBJ1-1, the V gene TRBV7-9; TRBD1 might be the D (6 bases). Trimming left V 5 bases short and J 1 base short, with 14 bases between. This CDR3 has 15 residues. CDR1 and CDR2 (germline): SEHNR, FQNEAQ (reference sequence). Full variable domain (rest looked up from reference TRBV7-9 and TRBJ1-1): DTGVSQNPRHKITKRGQNVTFRCDPISEHNRLYWYRQTLGQGPEFLTYFQNEAQLEKSRLLSDRFSAERPKGSFSTLEIQRTEQGDSAMYLCASSLPDRPNTEAFFGQGTRLTVV.

V is TRBV27 and J is TRBJ2-1; D may be TRBD1 (5 bases). Trimming pared 3 bases from V and 0 bases from J, leaving 9 bases between. Germline V lookup: CDR1 MNHEY, CDR2 SMNVEV (reference sequence). The CDR3 contains 15 residues. This CDR3 reads CASSFSQGSYNEQFF. CDR3 in DNA: TGTGCCAGCAGTTTCTCTCAGGGCTCCTACAATGAGCAGTTCTTC.

The J gene is TRBJ2-2, the V gene TRBV7-9; 7 nucleotides line up with TRBD2. The CDR3 covers 15 residues. The V and J ends lost 3 bases and 5 bases, in that order; junction bases with no gene match: 6. Germline V gene data show CDR1 as SEHNR and CDR2 as FQNEAQ (reference sequence). The CDR3 spells CASSFEAGKTGELFF. The CDR3 DNA reads TGTGCCAGCAGCTTCGAAGCGGGGAAAACCGGGGAGCTGTTTTTT.

On this clonotype: The germline gene is not matched at one end of the junction; a read error may be the cause. V usage is TRBV6-8 and J usage is TRBJ1-5, with D unresolved. CDR1 is MNHGY and CDR2 is SAAAGT in the germline V gene. This CDR3 has 13 residues. The CDR3 region is CAGSYGVAQPQHF. The DNA for the CDR3 is TGTGCCGGCAGTTACGGCGTGGCGCAGCCCCAGCATTTT.

The chain is built from TRBV7-2 and TRBJ2-7; D unclear. Germline-derived CDR1 and CDR2 are SGHTA and FQGNSA. The CDR3 has 11 residues. Trimming took off 1 base at V and 6 bases at J, with 4 bases between the two ends. CDR3 bases: TGTGCCAGCAGCTTAGACGGCGAGCAGTACTTC. Its protein product is CASSLDGEQYF. The full variable domain, completed using reference TRBV7-2 and TRBJ2-7, is GAGVSQSPSNKVTEKGKDVELRCDPISGHTALYWYRQSLGQGLEFLIYFQGNSAPDKSGLPSDRFSAERTGGSVSTLTIQRTQQEDSAVYLCASSLDGEQYFGPGTRLTVT.

The V call is TRBV6-8, the J call TRBJ2-3; 7 bases agree with TRBD1. This CDR3 comprises 15 residues. Trimming at V came to 6 bases and at J to 0 bases, leaving 6 bases not matched to a gene. Germline values: CDR1 MNHGY, CDR2 SAAAGT. For the CDR3, the DNA is TGTGCCAGCAGGCAAGGGGGCGCTAGCACAGATACGCAGTATTTT. This gives the protein CASRQGGASTDTQYF.

The CDR3 sequence is CSVEAGYYGYTF. The CDR3 DNA sequence: TGCAGCGTTGAGGCCGGGTACTATGGCTACACCTTC. The rearrangement links TRBV29-1 to TRBJ1-2, with D unclear. V dropped 3 bases and J dropped 3 bases, with 8 bases sitting between them. The CDR3 loop spans 12 amino acids. CDR1 is SQVTM, CDR2 ANQGSEA, per germline.

This clonotype has only a few counts. The rearrangement uses TRBV29-1 and TRBJ1-1; D is uncertain. Germline-derived CDR1 and CDR2 are SQVTM and ANQGSEA. The CDR3 has 14 residues. V lost 0 bases to trimming and J lost 6 bases, with 14 bases between them. This CDR3 reads CSVEDAGQKAEAFF. In nucleotides, the CDR3 is TGCAGCGTTGAAGATGCCGGTCAGAAGGCTGAAGCTTTCTTT. Filled out from reference TRBV29-1 and TRBJ1-1, the complete variable domain reads SAVISQKPSRDICQRGTSLTIQCQVDSQVTMMFWYRQQPGQSLTLIATANQGSEATYESGFVIDKFPISRPNLTFSTLTVSNMSPEDSSIYLCSVEDAGQKAEAFFGQGTRLTVV.

Ten or more counts support this clonotype. V is TRBV27 and J is TRBJ2-1; no reliable D call. The CDR3 covers 11 residues. V lost 8 bases to trimming and J lost 5 bases, with 7 bases between them. Looked up from germline, CDR1 is MNHEY and CDR2 is SMNVEV (reference sequence). The CDR3 protein is CASLRNNEQFF. The CDR3, as DNA: TGTGCCAGCCTTCGGAACAATGAGCAGTTCTTC.

The chain has TRBV25-1 and TRBJ1-1; no clear D. This CDR3 has 11 amino acids. The V gene lost 8 bases and the J gene lost 8 bases, with 12 bases spanning the gap. CDR1 is MGHDK and CDR2 is SYGVNS in the germline V gene. This chain's CDR3 is CASLWGREAFF. The CDR3 DNA reads as TGTGCCAGCTTATGGGGTAGAGAAGCTTTCTTT.

The sample holds a few counts of this clonotype. J is TRBJ2-4 and V is TRBV9, with 8 bases matching TRBD1. The CDR3 contains 16 residues. Germline CDR1 SGDLS, CDR2 YYNGEE. With 4 bases clipped from V and 6 bases from J, the junction kept 12 bases outside the gene matches. The CDR3 region is CASSPSGQGGPNIQYF. The CDR3 DNA follows: TGTGCCAGCAGCCCTTCAGGACAGGGTGGTCCAAACATTCAGTACTTC.

There are a few counts of this clonotype. The chain employs TRBV28 and TRBJ1-1; D unresolved. This CDR3 spans 12 amino acids. With 7 bases removed from V and 6 bases from J, the gap between germline ends came to 12 bases. The V gene's germline CDR1 is MDHEN and CDR2 SYDVKM. The CDR3 here is CASIFRGSEAFF. The CDR3, as DNA: TGTGCCAGCATCTTTCGAGGGTCTGAAGCTTTCTTT.

V usage is TRBV7-3 and J usage is TRBJ1-5; D perhaps matches TRBD1 (6 bases). Trimming shortened V by 4 bases and J by 7 bases, and 17 bases separated the two germline ends. The germline CDR1 and CDR2 sequences are SGHTA and FQGTGA. The CDR3 is 15 residues long. In DNA form, the CDR3 reads TGTGCCAGCAGCTCGTACAGGGAGGTGGGCCAGCCCCAGCATTTT. It yields the protein CASSSYREVGQPQHF.

The chain combines TRBV4-1 with TRBJ2-1; 10 bases match TRBD2. The CDR3 totals 20 residues. Germline V gene lookup returns CDR1 MGHRA and CDR2 YSYEKL. The trim removed 1 base at V and 0 bases at J, leaving 12 bases unmatched. In DNA, the CDR3 is TGCGCCAGCAGCCAAGGGATCCTAGCGGGGGTCCAAAGCTCCTACAATGAGCAGTTCTTC. Translation: CASSQGILAGVQSSYNEQFF.

This clonotype was picked up a small number of times. The chain employs TRBV6-5 and TRBJ1-2, with D perhaps matching TRBD1 (5 bases). Trimming took off 7 bases at V and 6 bases at J, with 30 bases between the two ends. Looked up from germline, CDR1 is MNHEY and CDR2 is SVGAGI. This CDR3 has 18 residues. CDR3 bases: TGTGCCAGCACCTCTGGGGGTCGGCCCTTCCCCGCCGCAAATGGCTACACCTTC. Translated: CASTSGGRPFPAANGYTF.

This clonotype was seen only a few times. The chain recombines TRBV6-6 with TRBJ1-6; D is unresolved. Germline lookup yields CDR1 MNHNY and CDR2 SVGAGI (reference sequence). The CDR3 spans 14 residues. The V gene lost 8 bases and the J gene lost 7 bases, with 15 bases spanning the gap. The CDR3: CASRATGPNSPLHF. The CDR3 DNA is TGTGCCAGCCGGGCTACGGGTCCGAATTCACCCCTCCACTTT.